This T cell receptor (beta chain) was sequenced during a study of monozygotic twins with inflammatory bowel disease. TCRdb reworked the 5' RACE reads into one entry per CDR3 protein, no DNA. In all, the sample yields approximately 420,000 distinct CDR3 sequences. The CDR3 has 13 residues. CDR1 is SGHAT, CDR2 FQNNGV, per germline. The rearrangement joins TRBV11-2 to TRBJ2-2. This receptor was identified in a human donor with ulcerative colitis or Crohn's disease, or a healthy co-twin of an affected twin (not recorded which). The specimen sequenced was blood. The CDR3 region is CASSKYQTGELFF. Complete variable domain (other parts from reference TRBV11-2 and TRBJ2-2): EAGVAQSPRYKIIEKRQSVAFWCNPISGHATLYWYQQILGQGPKLLIQFQNNGVVDDSQLPKDRFSAERLKGVDSTLKIQPAKLEDSAVYLCASSKYQTGELFFGEGSRLTVL.